This is a list of T cell receptor beta chains from one sample in a study of blood T cell repertoires in COVID-19. Data came from immunoSEQ multiplex PCR; TCRdb stores just in-frame clones and leaves some out. The sample records a few hundred thousand clones, 85% being singletons. The sample consisted of peripheral blood. The source of these receptors is a woman in her late teens or twenties with acute or convalescent COVID-19. Both conserved end residues are part of each CDR3. Fields, in order: V gene, clone size, J gene, D gene, CDR3 DNA, CDR3 protein. D genes are given only for firm matches. Clone size is given for some rows only: seen once, a few or many times, or a class if the clone is expanded.

v_call: TRBV7-9; clone_size: -; j_call: TRBJ2-7; d_call: TRBD1; cdr3_nt: TGTGCCAGCAGCTTTGGGGGACAGGGGTTCCACGAGCAGTACTTC; cdr3_aa: CASSFGGQGFHEQYF
v_call: TRBV7-8; clone_size: -; j_call: TRBJ2-3; d_call: TRBD2; cdr3_nt: TGTGCCAGCAGCAAGATGACTAGCGGGCCCATTAGAGATACGCAGTATTTT; cdr3_aa: CASSKMTSGPIRDTQYF
v_call: TRBV7-2; clone_size: -; j_call: TRBJ2-1; d_call: -; cdr3_nt: TGTGCCAGCAGCTTAGCCCTCGGGTGGGGGGAGTTCTTC; cdr3_aa: CASSLALGWGEFF
v_call: TRBV27; clone_size: -; j_call: TRBJ1-1; d_call: -; cdr3_nt: TGTGCCAGCAGTTTGGGCGGACTCATGAACACTGAAGCTTTCTTT; cdr3_aa: CASSLGGLMNTEAFF
v_call: TRBV6-2/TRBV6-3; clone_size: -; j_call: TRBJ1-5; d_call: TRBD1; cdr3_nt: TGTGCCAGCAGTTACTGGACAGGGCCCAATCAGCCCCAGCATTTT; cdr3_aa: CASSYWTGPNQPQHF
v_call: TRBV28; clone_size: -; j_call: TRBJ2-4; d_call: TRBD2; cdr3_nt: TGTGCCAGCAGTTTAGGGGGGGTCAAAAACATTCAGTACTTC; cdr3_aa: CASSLGGVKNIQYF
v_call: TRBV5-6; clone_size: -; j_call: TRBJ1-2; d_call: TRBD1; cdr3_nt: TGTGCCAGCAGCGTTGGACAGGTGGCCTATGGCTACACCTTC; cdr3_aa: CASSVGQVAYGYTF
v_call: TRBV5-6; clone_size: -; j_call: TRBJ2-7; d_call: TRBD2; cdr3_nt: TGTGCCAGCAGTTTTGGTCGAGTAGCGGGAGGGGTTTACGAGCAGTACTTC; cdr3_aa: CASSFGRVAGGVYEQYF
v_call: TRBV19; clone_size: -; j_call: TRBJ1-3; d_call: TRBD1; cdr3_nt: TGTGCCAGTAAAAGACAGGGGTCAGGAGGAAACACCATATATTTT; cdr3_aa: CASKRQGSGGNTIYF
v_call: TRBV11-2; clone_size: once; j_call: TRBJ2-3; d_call: TRBD2; cdr3_nt: TGTGCCAGCAGACCTACCACCAGCGGGAGAAGGACAGATACGCAGTATTTT; cdr3_aa: CASRPTTSGRRTDTQYF
v_call: TRBV27; clone_size: -; j_call: TRBJ2-7; d_call: TRBD1; cdr3_nt: TGTGCCAGCAGTTTAATAGCGGGACAGGGGGGGTACGAGCAGTACTTC; cdr3_aa: CASSLIAGQGGYEQYF
v_call: TRBV28; clone_size: -; j_call: TRBJ2-1; d_call: TRBD2; cdr3_nt: TGTGCCTTACGGGGGGACGGGAGTGAGCAGTTCTTC; cdr3_aa: CALRGDGSEQFF
v_call: TRBV5-6; clone_size: -; j_call: TRBJ1-2; d_call: TRBD1; cdr3_nt: TGTGCCAGCAGCATCAACAGGGGAAACTATGGCTACACCTTC; cdr3_aa: CASSINRGNYGYTF
v_call: TRBV5-1; clone_size: -; j_call: TRBJ2-7; d_call: TRBD2; cdr3_nt: TGCGCCAGCAGCTTGACTAGCGGGGGTGCCTACGAGCAGTACTTC; cdr3_aa: CASSLTSGGAYEQYF
v_call: TRBV10-3; clone_size: -; j_call: TRBJ2-7; d_call: TRBD2; cdr3_nt: TGTGCCATCAGCCCTAGCGGGGGGGACTACGAGCAGTACTTC; cdr3_aa: CAISPSGGDYEQYF
v_call: TRBV12-3/TRBV12-4; clone_size: -; j_call: TRBJ1-5; d_call: -; cdr3_nt: TGTGCCAGCAGTTACCTCGGCGGGGGCCAGCATTTT; cdr3_aa: CASSYLGGGQHF
v_call: TRBV28; clone_size: -; j_call: TRBJ1-5; d_call: TRBD1; cdr3_nt: TGTGCCAGCGTAGACAGGGCGCTTAATCAGCCCCAGCATTTT; cdr3_aa: CASVDRALNQPQHF
v_call: TRBV5-6; clone_size: -; j_call: TRBJ2-2; d_call: TRBD1; cdr3_nt: TGTGCCAGCAGCTTGAGGACAGGCCCCCCCGGGGAGCTGTTTTTT; cdr3_aa: CASSLRTGPPGELFF
v_call: TRBV4-2; clone_size: -; j_call: TRBJ1-4; d_call: TRBD1; cdr3_nt: TGTGCCAGCAGCCAAGATGTTGGACAGGGCAATGAAAAACTGTTTTTT; cdr3_aa: CASSQDVGQGNEKLFF
v_call: TRBV6-5; clone_size: -; j_call: TRBJ2-1; d_call: -; cdr3_nt: TGTGCCAGCACTAGCTCATACAATGAGCAGTTCTTC; cdr3_aa: CASTSSYNEQFF
v_call: TRBV19; clone_size: -; j_call: TRBJ2-7; d_call: -; cdr3_nt: TGTGCCAGTAATGAGGGGGTGAGCTACGAGCAGTACTTC; cdr3_aa: CASNEGVSYEQYF
v_call: TRBV2; clone_size: few; j_call: TRBJ2-3; d_call: -; cdr3_nt: TGTGCCAGCAGGGCTCGGGACTTCCCTTTAGATACGCAGTATTTT; cdr3_aa: CASRARDFPLDTQYF
v_call: TRBV7-9; clone_size: -; j_call: TRBJ1-5; d_call: -; cdr3_nt: TGTGCCAGCAGCTTAGATTCGGGTCAGCCCCAGCATTTT; cdr3_aa: CASSLDSGQPQHF
v_call: TRBV6-1; clone_size: -; j_call: TRBJ1-5; d_call: -; cdr3_nt: TGTGCCAGCAGTGTTTCGGGACAAGGAACTAATCAGCCCCAGCATTTT; cdr3_aa: CASSVSGQGTNQPQHF
v_call: TRBV15; clone_size: -; j_call: TRBJ1-1; d_call: -; cdr3_nt: TGTGCCACCAGCATTCAGGGGAACACTGAAGCTTTCTTT; cdr3_aa: CATSIQGNTEAFF
v_call: TRBV6-6; clone_size: -; j_call: TRBJ2-1; d_call: TRBD2; cdr3_nt: TGTGCCAGCATCTTCGGACTAGCGGGGGGGCATACTGAGCAGTTCTTC; cdr3_aa: CASIFGLAGGHTEQFF
v_call: TRBV7-9; clone_size: -; j_call: TRBJ2-7; d_call: TRBD2; cdr3_nt: TGTGCCAGCAGCTCTAGCGGAGGTGCCTACGAGCAGTACTTC; cdr3_aa: CASSSSGGAYEQYF
v_call: TRBV9; clone_size: -; j_call: TRBJ2-2; d_call: -; cdr3_nt: TGTGCCAGCAGCCCCCCCGGCCAAGGGGCCGGGGAGCTGTTTTTT; cdr3_aa: CASSPPGQGAGELFF
v_call: TRBV27; clone_size: -; j_call: TRBJ2-7; d_call: TRBD2; cdr3_nt: TGTGCCAGCGGCTCTAGCGGGGAGCTCTCCTACGAGCAGTACTTC; cdr3_aa: CASGSSGELSYEQYF
v_call: TRBV28; clone_size: -; j_call: TRBJ2-1; d_call: TRBD2; cdr3_nt: TGTGCCAGCAGCGCACCCTACGCGACTAGCTCTTCCTACAATGAGCAGTTCTTC; cdr3_aa: CASSAPYATSSSYNEQFF
v_call: TRBV7-9; clone_size: -; j_call: TRBJ2-7; d_call: -; cdr3_nt: TGTGCCAGCAGCGGAAAGGGGGTATTAGCCTACGAGCAGTACTTC; cdr3_aa: CASSGKGVLAYEQYF
v_call: TRBV27; clone_size: -; j_call: TRBJ2-1; d_call: TRBD1; cdr3_nt: TGTGCCAGCAGTCACAGGGGAATTGAGCAGTTCTTC; cdr3_aa: CASSHRGIEQFF
v_call: TRBV7-3; clone_size: -; j_call: TRBJ1-5; d_call: TRBD1; cdr3_nt: TGTGCCGGCAGCTCCGGGACAGGGGGTTTGGAGCGCAATCAGCCCCAGCATTTT; cdr3_aa: CAGSSGTGGLERNQPQHF
v_call: TRBV28; clone_size: once; j_call: TRBJ1-5; d_call: -; cdr3_nt: TGTGCCAGCAGTTTATCGTGGCCTAGGAAGGTAAATCAGCCCCAGCATTTT; cdr3_aa: CASSLSWPRKVNQPQHF
v_call: TRBV3-1/TRBV3-2; clone_size: -; j_call: TRBJ2-1; d_call: TRBD2; cdr3_nt: TGTGCCAGCAGCCAAGGGGTTAGCGGGGGGGCCGGGTACAATGAGCAGTTCTTC; cdr3_aa: CASSQGVSGGAGYNEQFF
v_call: TRBV3-1/TRBV3-2; clone_size: -; j_call: TRBJ1-1; d_call: -; cdr3_nt: TGTGCCAGCAGCCAAGTAAACACTGAAGCTTTCTTT; cdr3_aa: CASSQVNTEAFF
v_call: TRBV6-5; clone_size: -; j_call: TRBJ1-2; d_call: -; cdr3_nt: TGTGCCAGCAGTCAGACACGTGTCTATGGCTACACCTTC; cdr3_aa: CASSQTRVYGYTF
v_call: TRBV5-8; clone_size: -; j_call: TRBJ2-7; d_call: TRBD2; cdr3_nt: TGTGCCAGCAGCCTTGTAGTCCCCTTGACTAGCGGGAGCTACGAGCAGTACTTC; cdr3_aa: CASSLVVPLTSGSYEQYF
v_call: TRBV7-8; clone_size: -; j_call: TRBJ2-2; d_call: -; cdr3_nt: TGTGCCAGCAGCACCCGAAGTTCAGGTCGCAGCGGGGAGCTGTTTTTT; cdr3_aa: CASSTRSSGRSGELFF
v_call: TRBV28; clone_size: -; j_call: TRBJ1-5; d_call: -; cdr3_nt: TGTGCCAGCGCGCAGGGTATTCAGCCCCAGCATTTT; cdr3_aa: CASAQGIQPQHF
v_call: TRBV5-4; clone_size: -; j_call: TRBJ2-2; d_call: -; cdr3_nt: TGTGCCAGCAGCCACGACTCGGCCGGGGAGCTGTTTTTT; cdr3_aa: CASSHDSAGELFF